Below are 10 T cell receptor beta chains sequenced from a single sample in a study of identical twins. TCRdb called the 5' RACE reads again in MiXCR, with one record for every CDR3 protein. This repertoire shows a few hundred thousand distinct CDR3 sequences, approximately 8.3% found once; its top ten account for around 3%. The same data also contributed to another study, on yellow fever vaccine responses in identical twins.

Specimen: CD8+ T cells sorted from blood. These receptors all come from a woman aged 18-29 years in good health.

The CDR3: CASSLVGLAEAFF. Here the CDR3 DNA reads TGTGCCAGCAGCTTAGTTGGACTCGCTGAAGCTTTCTTT. This chain uses TRBV7-8 with TRBJ1-1, with no clear D. Germline V lookup: CDR1 SGHVS, CDR2 FQNEAQ. This CDR3 is built from 13 residues. Deletions cut 1 base from V and 6 bases from J, with 9 bases between.

This clonotype was seen a handful of times. The chain carries TRBV7-8 and TRBJ2-7; a possible D gene is TRBD2 (5 bases). Trimming removed 5 bases from V and 4 bases from J, with 15 bases in between. Germline values: CDR1 SGHVS, CDR2 FQNEAQ. The CDR3 runs 14 residues. DNA for the CDR3: TGTGCCAGCAGCCCATCTAGCTCACCGTACGAGCAGTACTTC. Translating it yields CASSPSSSPYEQYF.

This clonotype was counted a few times. The chain is built from TRBV4-1 and TRBJ2-1, with 10 bases lining up with TRBD2. Germline V CDR1 and CDR2: MGHRA, YSYEKL. V was pared by 2 bases and J by 3 bases, with 4 bases of the junction left unmatched. CDR3 length: 16 amino acids. The CDR3 here is CASSQLAGADYNEQFF. The DNA of the CDR3 is TGCGCCAGCAGCCAACTAGCGGGAGCAGACTACAATGAGCAGTTCTTC.

The chain uses TRBV12-3 or TRBV12-4 and TRBJ2-7, with 8 bases lining up with TRBD2. Germline trimming cut 5 bases from V and 2 bases from J; bases unmatched to any gene: 11. The CDR3 has 16 amino acids. The CDR3 DNA is TGTGCCAGCAGTACCAGTAGCGGGCGGGAGGCCTACGAGCAGTACTTC. This codes for CASSTSSGREAYEQYF.

This clonotype occurred a few times. The chain uses TRBV20-1 and TRBJ2-7; no definite D call. V was shortened by 1 base and J by 2 bases, with 24 bases between the two germline ends. Per germline, CDR1 DFQATT and CDR2 SNEGSKA (reference sequence). The CDR3 runs 18 residues. The CDR3 DNA reads TGCAGTGCTAGAGCTTTAGAGGAGACGTCCGTTTTGGCCTACGAGCAGTACTTC. It encodes CSARALEETSVLAYEQYF.

This sequence joins TRBV11-2 and TRBJ2-1; no definite D call. The CDR3 has 12 residues. V was pared by 4 bases and J by 10 bases, with 11 bases between. Germline CDR1 SGHAT, CDR2 FQNNGV. In nucleotides, the CDR3 is TGTGCCAGCAGCTCTTACAGTCTCGAGCAGTTCTTC. Encoded protein: CASSSYSLEQFF. Together with reference TRBV11-2 and TRBJ2-1, the CDR3 gives the full variable domain: EAGVAQSPRYKIIEKRQSVAFWCNPISGHATLYWYQQILGQGPKLLIQFQNNGVVDDSQLPKDRFSAERLKGVDSTLKIQPAKLEDSAVYLCASSSYSLEQFFGPGTRLTVL.

This clonotype was counted between two and nine times. V gene TRBV4-2 combines with J gene TRBJ2-5; 14 bases are shared with TRBD2. J was trimmed by 2 bases and V by 0 bases; bases with no gene match: 11. CDR3 length: 20 residues. Germline V gene sequence: CDR1 LGHNA, CDR2 YNFKEQ. CDR3 residues: CASSQDRLAGGTYLQETQYF. CDR3 sequence (DNA): TGTGCCAGCAGCCAAGATCGACTAGCGGGAGGGACGTACTTACAAGAGACCCAGTACTTC.

This clonotype showed up just a few times. The chain employs TRBV29-1 and TRBJ2-7; maybe TRBD1 (5 bases). Germline lookup yields CDR1 SQVTM and CDR2 ANQGSEA. V was clipped by 1 base and J by 2 bases, with 12 bases between them. The CDR3 has 14 amino acids. The CDR3 DNA follows: TGCAGCGTTGAAGGGGTAGACAGCCCCTACGAGCAGTACTTC. It is translated as CSVEGVDSPYEQYF.

This rearrangement joins TRBV27 to TRBJ1-1; no clear D gene. CDR1 is MNHEY, CDR2 SMNVEV, per germline (reference sequence). CDR3 length: 13 amino acids. V was trimmed by 2 bases and J by 4 bases, leaving 8 bases between them. In DNA, the CDR3 is TGTGCCAGCAGTTTAGGTCATGGCACTGAAGCTTTCTTT. Amino acids: CASSLGHGTEAFF.

This clonotype was detected a few times. The chain is built from TRBV11-2 and TRBJ2-7; perhaps TRBD2 as D (6 bases). This CDR3 has 14 amino acids. Between the trimmed V and J ends, which lost 4 bases and 3 bases, there was a span of 13 bases. The germline gives CDR1 SGHAT, CDR2 FQNNGV. CDR3 bases: TGTGCCAGCAGCTCGCGGGACGGAAACTACGAGCAGTACTTC. Translation gives CASSSRDGNYEQYF.